This T cell receptor (beta chain) appears in the sequencing data of a study of T cells after yellow fever vaccination. TCRdb passed the 5' RACE reads through MiXCR, listing each CDR3 protein once. The sample lists around 590,000 distinct CDR3 sequences, over 9% seen once, with more than 12% in the top ten. This clonotype was found a few times. V dropped 3 bases and J dropped 4; count of bases not matched to a gene: 4. Germline V CDR1 and CDR2: DFQATT, SNEGSKA (reference sequence). The CDR3 runs 15 residues. The rearrangement uses TRBV20-1 and TRBJ2-1; 12 bases agree with TRBD2. The TCR originated in a man under 40 who received the YFV17D yellow fever vaccine. Sequenced material: PBMCs, taken on the day of the yellow fever booster vaccination. For the CDR3, the DNA is TGCAGTGCTAGCGGTGGACTAGCGGGGTACAATGAGCAGTTCTTC. Encoded protein: CSASGGLAGYNEQFF.